The clone carrying this T cell receptor (beta chain) was counted at least ten times. The sample comes from a study of early T cells in non-severe SARS-CoV-2 infection. TCRdb passed the 5' RACE reads through MiXCR, listing each CDR3 protein once. This table holds more than 55,000 distinct CDR3 sequences, 10% to 15% found once. The TCR comes from an adult who was a healthcare worker with PCR-confirmed SARS-CoV-2 infection or an uninfected control (not recorded which). Sequenced: whole blood.

Written as DNA, the CDR3 is TGTGCCAGCAGGGGGTCCGGAAACACCATATATTTT. Its protein product is CASRGSGNTIYF. The gene calls are TRBV4-2 and TRBJ1-3; D call uncertain. The CDR3 is made up of 12 amino acids. CDR1 is LGHNA and CDR2 is YNFKEQ in the germline V gene. Deletions cut 6 bases from V and 4 bases from J, with 7 bases between.